Shown below are 6 T cell receptor beta chains from a single sample sequenced in a study of shared clonotypes between healthy human individuals. Assay: immunoSEQ multiplex PCR; the TCRdb copy retains only in-frame clones and omits some. The sample has 850,000 to 1,200,000 clones, about 75% seen once; the top ten hold 1.4%. Sequencing was carried out using memory CD4+ T cells sorted from blood. Subset here: CD45RA-negative fraction. These receptors were obtained from a man aged 18-30 years in good health.

Note on this clone: A read error is likely here: a far larger clone is one base away. V and J are TRBV5-1 and TRBJ2-3, with TRBD2 matching 8 bases. Germline CDR1 SGHRS, CDR2 YFSETQ. With V trimmed by 1 base and J by 4 bases, 11 bases remained unmatched. CDR3 length: 17 residues. CDR3 region: CASSLTIGAGGADTQYF. The CDR3 nucleotides read TGCGCCAGCAGCTTGACCATCGGGGCCGGGGGGGCAGATACGCAGTATTTT.

The V call is TRBV6-1, the J call TRBJ1-6, with no clear D. V gave up 0 bases and J gave up 10 bases, with 13 bases separating them. The CDR3 runs 15 residues. The germline V gene encodes CDR1 MNHNS and CDR2 SASEGT. The CDR3 spells CASSEAGSLWSPLHF. In DNA form, the CDR3 reads TGTGCCAGCAGTGAAGCGGGATCCTTATGGTCACCCCTCCACTTT.

J is TRBJ1-5 and V is TRBV21-1; TRBD1 reflects the table's D call only, with no check against the DNA. TRBV21-1 is marked as a pseudogene. The CDR3 length is 14 residues. The CDR3 DNA is TGTGCCAGCAGCGGCCGGGACAGCGCTCAGCCCCAGCATTTT. Its translation is CASSGRDSAQPQHF.

This chain connects TRBV6-6 to TRBJ2-7; D gene unclear. Germline loops: CDR1 MNHNY, CDR2 SVGAGI (reference sequence). The CDR3 totals 16 residues. Trimming took off 8 bases at V and 0 bases at J, with 20 bases between the two ends. The CDR3 sequence: CASAPSLSRNSYEQYF. Written as DNA, the CDR3 is TGTGCCAGCGCACCATCCCTCTCCCGGAACTCCTACGAGCAGTACTTC.

DNA for the CDR3: TGTGCCAGCAGCCTAGGGACAGTCCGGTCCGGGGAGCTGTTTTTT. It encodes CASSLGTVRSGELFF. The chain joins TRBV7-9 to TRBJ2-2; 7 bases align to TRBD1. Looked up from germline, CDR1 is SEHNR and CDR2 is FQNEAQ (reference sequence). The trim removed 5 bases at V and 6 bases at J, leaving 9 bases unmatched. CDR3 length equals 15 residues.

The chain recombines TRBV5-6 with TRBJ2-7, with D perhaps matching TRBD2 (6 bases). Trimming took off 4 bases at V and 4 bases at J, with 12 bases between the two ends. From germline, CDR1 is SGHDT and CDR2 YYEEEE. This CDR3 comprises 13 residues. CDR3 in DNA: TGTGCCAGCAGCAGACCGGGGGAGTACGAGCAGTACTTC. Its translation: CASSRPGEYEQYF.